The 20 T cell receptor beta chains listed next were all sequenced from one sample in a study of PD-1 blockade in classical Hodgkin lymphoma (dated by TCRdb to about 2020). In the paper's terms, the time point label means: cycle 4 day 1 (C4D1), after 5 to 7 weeks of nivolumab. All trial patients had relapsed after autologous stem cell transplantation, with cohorts A, B and C differing in prior brentuximab vedotin exposure. CD4+ T cells were purified from thawed PBMCs by magnetic negative selection with a Miltenyi CD4+ T cell isolation kit. The receptor library was made with the immunoSEQ multiplex PCR assay. This immuneACCESS table, as held by TCRdb, lists in-frame sequences with V and J called but not all clones. Of the missing ones, under half trace to an unresolved V gene in checked studies; the others have no known cause. This sample lists under 15,000 clones; approximately 91% were detected once. Approximately 0.88% of the sample lies in the top ten.

This specimen was CD4+ T cells from blood, taken before the fourth cycle of nivolumab. The source of these receptors is a human donor with classical Hodgkin lymphoma.

The V call is TRBV2, the J call TRBJ1-1; a weak D match, TRBD1 (6 bases). The V gene's germline CDR1 is SNHLY and CDR2 FYNNEI. This CDR3 is built from 13 residues. Trimming shortened V by 7 bases and J by 5 bases, and 14 bases separated the two germline ends. The CDR3 nucleotides are TGTGCCAGCAATGGGCAGGGGTGGACTGAAGCTTTCTTT. Amino acid sequence: CASNGQGWTEAFF.

The chain has TRBV5-4 and TRBJ2-2; D is uncertain. Trimming cost V 2 bases and J 4 bases, with 15 bases left between them. CDR3 size: 16 residues. Looked up from germline, CDR1 is SGHNT and CDR2 is YYREEE (reference sequence). In nucleotides, the CDR3 is TGTGCCAGCAGCTTAGGTAGGACCCTCTCCACCGGGGAGCTGTTTTTT. It translates to CASSLGRTLSTGELFF.

This clone was counted only a few times. V gene TRBV6-5 combines with J gene TRBJ2-7; 11 bases agree with TRBD2. With V trimmed by 1 base and J by 0 bases, 2 bases remained unmatched. The CDR3 consists of 16 residues. Germline V gene lookup returns CDR1 MNHEY and CDR2 SVGAGI. The CDR3 protein is CASSYLTSGSSYEQYF. The CDR3, as DNA: TGTGCCAGCAGTTACTTAACTAGCGGGAGCTCCTACGAGCAGTACTTC.

The chain is built from TRBV5-6 and TRBJ1-5, with D uncertain. The germline CDR1 and CDR2 sequences are SGHDT and YYEEEE. The CDR3 has 11 residues. The V gene lost 5 bases and the J gene lost 5 bases, with 5 bases spanning the gap. The CDR3 coding sequence is TGTGCCAGCAGTTCATATCAGCCCCAGCATTTT. Amino acid sequence: CASSSYQPQHF.

The genes are TRBV7-9 and TRBJ1-2, with 8 bases aligning to TRBD1. The CDR3 runs to 14 residues. V trimming: 5 bases; J trimming: 3 bases; junction bases outside the gene matches: 5. The germline gives CDR1 SEHNR, CDR2 FQNEAQ (reference sequence). The DNA of the CDR3 is TGTGCCAGCAGCAGAGGACAGGGTGACTATGGCTACACCTTC. The encoded protein is CASSRGQGDYGYTF. The whole variable domain, remainder taken from reference TRBV7-9 and TRBJ1-2, is DTGVSQNPRHKITKRGQNVTFRCDPISEHNRLYWYRQTLGQGPEFLTYFQNEAQLEKSRLLSDRFSAERPKGSFSTLEIQRTEQGDSAMYLCASSRGQGDYGYTFGSGTRLTVV.

The chain links TRBV5-1 to TRBJ1-5; a weak D match, TRBD1 (5 bases). Germline CDR1 reads SGHRS; CDR2 reads YFSETQ. The CDR3 has 14 amino acids. Trimming left V 1 base short and J 5 bases short, with 10 bases between. CDR3 protein: CASSLMGRDQPQHF. For the CDR3, the DNA is TGCGCCAGCAGCTTGATGGGACGAGATCAGCCCCAGCATTTT.

The chain has TRBV5-1 and TRBJ2-1, with 11 nucleotides matching TRBD1. The J segment lost 7 bases and the V segment lost 4 bases, leaving 4 bases of the junction unmatched. CDR3 length: 14 residues. Germline CDR1 reads SGHRS; CDR2 reads YFSETQ. This chain's CDR3 is CASSNGQGANEQFF. Written as DNA, the CDR3 is TGCGCCAGCAGCAACGGACAGGGGGCTAATGAGCAGTTCTTC.

The chain joins TRBV7-3 to TRBJ2-5; tentative D call: TRBD1 (6 bases). This CDR3 comprises 12 residues. Germline CDR1 and CDR2: SGHTA and FQGTGA. V lost 8 bases, J lost 1 base, and 8 bases lay in between. CDR3 in DNA: TGTGCCAGCGGACAGCCCCAAGAGACCCAGTACTTC. Encoded protein: CASGQPQETQYF.

V gene TRBV2 combines with J gene TRBJ1-2; D is ambiguous. Germline loops: CDR1 SNHLY, CDR2 FYNNEI. This CDR3 contains 13 residues. Trimming shortened V by 4 bases and J by 8 bases, and 14 bases separated the two germline ends. The CDR3 nucleotides are TGTGCCAGCAGTGTCCGGGCAGCTTGGGGCTACACCTTC. This encodes CASSVRAAWGYTF.

Only one count was recorded for this clone. The genes are TRBV7-2 and TRBJ1-2; the match to TRBD1 covers 7 bases. Losses at the gene ends were 4 bases for V and 0 bases for J; bases not matched to a gene: 8. The V gene's germline CDR1 is SGHTA and CDR2 FQGNSA. This CDR3 is 16 amino acids long. In DNA, the CDR3 is TGTGCCAGCAGCTCAGATAGGGGACAGACTAACTATGGCTACACCTTC. The encoded protein is CASSSDRGQTNYGYTF.

CDR3 DNA: TGTGCCAGCAGCTTGGCCAAAGCAGGGCGAGAGACCCAGTACTTC. Its protein is CASSLAKAGRETQYF. The V call is TRBV5-4, the J call TRBJ2-5, with D possibly matching TRBD1 (5 bases). Germline V lookup: CDR1 SGHNT, CDR2 YYREEE (reference sequence). V lost 0 bases and J lost 4, with 13 bases in between. The CDR3 runs 15 residues.

The chain employs TRBV6-5 and TRBJ2-5; 9 bases map to TRBD1. The closer fit of TRBJ2-7 to the DNA end suggests the J call may be wrong. CDR3 length: 15 amino acids. Germline loops: CDR1 MNHEY, CDR2 SVGAGI. The CDR3 reads CASSSRQGESYEQYF. The CDR3 DNA reads as TGTGCCAGCAGTTCCCGACAGGGGGAATCCTACGAGCAGTACTTC.

The chain links TRBV28 to TRBJ1-2; tentative D call: TRBD1 (5 bases). Deletions cut 7 bases from V and 5 bases from J, with 20 bases between. Germline-derived CDR1 and CDR2 are MDHEN and SYDVKM. The CDR3 is 15 residues long. The CDR3 is CASTLETPGVYGYTF. In DNA, the CDR3 is TGTGCCAGCACCCTAGAAACGCCGGGGGTTTATGGCTACACCTTC.

The chain couples TRBV7-2 to TRBJ2-5; 7 nucleotides line up with TRBD2. The CDR3 spans 17 residues. The V and J ends lost 5 bases and 5 bases, in that order; junction bases with no gene match: 17. Looked up from germline, CDR1 is SGHTA and CDR2 is FQGNSA. The chain's CDR3 is CASSPSRALWGGETQYF. The CDR3 region has the DNA TGTGCCAGCAGCCCCTCTCGAGCTCTTTGGGGAGGGGAGACCCAGTACTTC.

V is TRBV2 and J is TRBJ1-2; no reliable D call. V lost 7 bases and J lost 8, with 20 bases in between. Germline CDR1 is SNHLY and CDR2 is FYNNEI. This CDR3 spans 14 amino acids. Here the CDR3 reads CASIGPSFLFGYTF. CDR3 bases: TGTGCCAGCATCGGGCCCTCTTTTTTATTCGGCTACACCTTC.

The J gene is TRBJ1-2, the V gene TRBV10-2, with 8 bases lining up with TRBD1. This CDR3 has 14 amino acids. J was trimmed by 4 bases and V by 8 bases; bases with no gene match: 9. Germline V gene sequence: CDR1 WSHSY, CDR2 SAAADI. The CDR3 DNA follows: TGCGCCAGCTCCCTGGGACAGGTCCTCTATGGCTACACCTTC. Residues: CASSLGQVLYGYTF.

This rearrangement joins TRBV5-1 to TRBJ2-7; D unclear. The ends were cut back, 0 bases at V and 2 bases at J, with 9 bases in the middle. Germline values: CDR1 SGHRS, CDR2 YFSETQ. The CDR3 is made up of 14 amino acids. The CDR3 reads CASSLEHGAYEQYF. The CDR3 DNA sequence: TGCGCCAGCAGCTTGGAGCACGGTGCCTACGAGCAGTACTTC.

The CDR3 is CASSLAGQGADTQYF. The CDR3 DNA reads as TGCGCCAGCAGCTTGGCCGGACAGGGGGCAGATACGCAGTATTTT. This chain joins TRBV5-1 and TRBJ2-3, with 10 bases matching TRBD1. This CDR3 is built from 15 residues. CDR1 is SGHRS and CDR2 is YFSETQ in the germline V gene. V shed 0 bases and J 4 bases; nucleotides not matched to a gene: 2.

This rearrangement joins TRBV19 to TRBJ2-7; no clear D. Trimming took 5 bases from V and 6 from J, leaving 11 bases between them. Per germline, CDR1 LNHDA and CDR2 SQIVND (reference sequence). The CDR3 spans 12 residues. CDR3 residues: CASSLAWGEQYF. CDR3 sequence (DNA): TGTGCCAGTAGTTTGGCATGGGGCGAGCAGTACTTC.

This clone was observed a few times. V gene TRBV5-5 combines with J gene TRBJ2-7; 10 nucleotides agree with TRBD2. V lost 0 bases, J lost 1 base, and 7 bases stayed unmatched. The CDR3 is 17 residues long. CDR1 and CDR2 (germline): SGHKS, YYEKEE (reference sequence). The CDR3 protein is CASSLGTLLAGSYEQYF. The CDR3 coding sequence is TGTGCCAGCAGCTTGGGGACCTTACTAGCGGGATCCTACGAGCAGTACTTC.